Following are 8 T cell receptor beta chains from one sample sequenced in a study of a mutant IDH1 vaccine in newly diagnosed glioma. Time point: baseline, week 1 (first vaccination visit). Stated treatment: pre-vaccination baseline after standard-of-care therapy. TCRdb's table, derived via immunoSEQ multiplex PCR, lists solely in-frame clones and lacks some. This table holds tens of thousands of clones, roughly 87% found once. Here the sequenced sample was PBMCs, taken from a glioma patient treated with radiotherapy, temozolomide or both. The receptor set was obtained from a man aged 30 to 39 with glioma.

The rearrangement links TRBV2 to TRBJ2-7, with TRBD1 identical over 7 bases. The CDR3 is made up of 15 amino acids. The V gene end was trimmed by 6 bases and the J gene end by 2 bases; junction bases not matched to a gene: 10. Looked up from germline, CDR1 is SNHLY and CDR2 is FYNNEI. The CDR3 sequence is CASRDPTGKAYEQYF. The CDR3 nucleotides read TGTGCCAGCAGGGATCCGACAGGGAAAGCCTACGAGCAGTACTTC.

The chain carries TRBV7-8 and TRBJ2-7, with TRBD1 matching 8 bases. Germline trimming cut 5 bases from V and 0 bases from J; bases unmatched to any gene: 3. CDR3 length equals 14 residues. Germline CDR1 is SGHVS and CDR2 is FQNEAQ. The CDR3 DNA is TGTGCCAGCAGCGCACAGGGGGACTCCTACGAGCAGTACTTC. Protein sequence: CASSAQGDSYEQYF.

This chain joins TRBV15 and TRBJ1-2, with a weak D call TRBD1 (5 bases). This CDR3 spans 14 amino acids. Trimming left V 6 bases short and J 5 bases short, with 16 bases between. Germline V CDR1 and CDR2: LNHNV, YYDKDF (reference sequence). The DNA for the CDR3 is TGTGCCACCAGTGGGACTGCTAAAAATTATGGCTACACCTTC. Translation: CATSGTAKNYGYTF.

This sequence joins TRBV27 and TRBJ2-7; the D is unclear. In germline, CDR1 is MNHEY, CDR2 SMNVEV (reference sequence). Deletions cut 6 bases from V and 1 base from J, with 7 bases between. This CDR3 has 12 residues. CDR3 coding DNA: TGTGCCAGCAGGAGTATTTCCTACGAGCAGTACTTC. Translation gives CASRSISYEQYF.

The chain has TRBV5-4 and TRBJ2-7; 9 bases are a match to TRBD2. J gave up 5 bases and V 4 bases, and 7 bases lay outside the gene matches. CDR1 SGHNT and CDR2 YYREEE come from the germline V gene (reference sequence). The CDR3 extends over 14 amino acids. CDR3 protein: CASSPRASGDEQYF. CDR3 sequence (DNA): TGTGCCAGCAGCCCCCGGGCTAGCGGGGACGAGCAGTACTTC.

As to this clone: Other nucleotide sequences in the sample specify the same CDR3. The CDR3 here is CASRRGYNEQFF. CDR3 sequence (DNA): TGTGCCAGCAGGAGGGGCTACAATGAGCAGTTCTTC. The chain couples TRBV27 to TRBJ2-1, with D perhaps being TRBD1 or TRBD2 (5 bases each). Trimming left V 6 bases short and J 3 bases short, with 6 bases between. Germline CDR1 reads MNHEY; CDR2 reads SMNVEV (reference sequence). The CDR3 runs to 12 residues.

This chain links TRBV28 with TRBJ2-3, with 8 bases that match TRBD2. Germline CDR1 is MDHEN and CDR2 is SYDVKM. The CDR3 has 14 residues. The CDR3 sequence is CVSQRGFNTDTQYF. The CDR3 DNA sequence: TGTGTGTCACAGCGGGGGTTTAACACAGATACGCAGTATTTT.

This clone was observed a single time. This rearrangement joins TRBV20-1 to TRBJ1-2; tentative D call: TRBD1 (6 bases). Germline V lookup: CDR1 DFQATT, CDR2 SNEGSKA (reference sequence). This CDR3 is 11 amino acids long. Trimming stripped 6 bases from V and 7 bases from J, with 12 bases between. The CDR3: CSARGAAGYTF. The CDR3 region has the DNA TGCAGTGCAAGGGGGGCAGCTGGCTACACCTTC.